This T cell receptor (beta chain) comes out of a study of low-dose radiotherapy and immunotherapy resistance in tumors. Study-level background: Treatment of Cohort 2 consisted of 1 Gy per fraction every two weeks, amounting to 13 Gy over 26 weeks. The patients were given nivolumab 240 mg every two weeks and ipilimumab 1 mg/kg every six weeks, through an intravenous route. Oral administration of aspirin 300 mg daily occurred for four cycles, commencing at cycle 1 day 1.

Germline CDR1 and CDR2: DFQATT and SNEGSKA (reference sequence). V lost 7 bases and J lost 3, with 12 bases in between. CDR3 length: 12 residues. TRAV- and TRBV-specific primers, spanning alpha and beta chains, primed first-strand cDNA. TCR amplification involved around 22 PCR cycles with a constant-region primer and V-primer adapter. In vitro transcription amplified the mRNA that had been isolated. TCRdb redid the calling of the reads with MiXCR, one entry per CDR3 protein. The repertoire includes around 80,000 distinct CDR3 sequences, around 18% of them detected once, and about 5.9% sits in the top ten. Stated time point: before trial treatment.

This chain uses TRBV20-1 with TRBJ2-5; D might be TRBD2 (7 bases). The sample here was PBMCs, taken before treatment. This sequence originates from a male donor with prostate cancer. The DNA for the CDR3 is TGCAGTGGGGAAGGGGGGGAAGAGACCCAGTACTTC. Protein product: CSGEGGEETQYF.